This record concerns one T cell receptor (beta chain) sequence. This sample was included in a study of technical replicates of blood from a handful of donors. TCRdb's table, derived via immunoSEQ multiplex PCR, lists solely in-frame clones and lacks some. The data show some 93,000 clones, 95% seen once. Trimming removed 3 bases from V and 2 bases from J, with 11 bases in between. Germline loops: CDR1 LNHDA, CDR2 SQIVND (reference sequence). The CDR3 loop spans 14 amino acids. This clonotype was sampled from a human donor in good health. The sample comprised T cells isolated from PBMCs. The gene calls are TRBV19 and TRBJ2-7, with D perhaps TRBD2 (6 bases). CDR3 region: CASSIGGLTYEQYF. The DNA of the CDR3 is TGTGCCAGTAGTATCGGGGGACTTACCTACGAGCAGTACTTC. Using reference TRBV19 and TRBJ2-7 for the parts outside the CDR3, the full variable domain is DGGITQSPKYLFRKEGQNVTLSCEQNLNHDAMYWYRQDPGQGLRLIYYSQIVNDFQKGDIAEGYSVSREKKESFPLTVTSAQKNPTAFYLCASSIGGLTYEQYFGPGTRLTVT.